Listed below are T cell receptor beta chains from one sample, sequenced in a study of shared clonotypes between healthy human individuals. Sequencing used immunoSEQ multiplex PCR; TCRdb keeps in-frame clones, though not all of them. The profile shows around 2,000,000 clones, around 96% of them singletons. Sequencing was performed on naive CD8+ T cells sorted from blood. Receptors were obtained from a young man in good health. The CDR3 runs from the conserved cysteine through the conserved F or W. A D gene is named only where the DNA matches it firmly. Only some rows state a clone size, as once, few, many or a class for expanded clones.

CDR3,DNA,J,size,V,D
CSVGTGNSNQPQHF,TGCAGCGTCGGGACAGGAAATAGCAATCAGCCCCAGCATTTT,TRBJ1-5,once,TRBV29-1,TRBD1
CASRWGQGDYEQYF,TGCGCCAGCAGATGGGGACAGGGGGACTACGAGCAGTACTTC,TRBJ2-7,.,TRBV6-1,TRBD1
CASGYTGNTEAFF,TGTGCCAGCGGCTATACAGGGAACACTGAAGCTTTCTTT,TRBJ1-1,.,TRBV27,.
CASSLRAEITIYGYTF,TGTGCCAGCAGTTTAAGGGCCGAGATAACGATTTATGGCTACACCTTC,TRBJ1-2,.,TRBV28,.
CASSPWTDNYGYTF,TGTGCCAGCAGCCCATGGACGGACAACTATGGCTACACCTTC,TRBJ1-2,.,TRBV7-9,.
CASSQEARFYNEQFF,TGCGCCAGCAGCCAAGAGGCTAGATTCTACAATGAGCAGTTCTTC,TRBJ2-1,once,TRBV4-3,.
CASSVGPSSYEQYF,TGTGCCAGCAGCGTGGGGCCGAGCTCCTACGAGCAGTACTTC,TRBJ2-7,.,TRBV9,.
CASSDTGNTEAFF,TGTGCCAGCAGCGACACAGGAAACACTGAAGCTTTCTTT,TRBJ1-1,.,TRBV6-5,.
CASSPGTGSGELFF,TGTGCCAGCAGTCCCGGGACAGGGTCCGGGGAGCTGTTTTTT,TRBJ2-2,.,TRBV28,TRBD1
CASSPIQETQYF,TGTGCCAGCAGCCCTATTCAAGAGACCCAGTACTTC,TRBJ2-5,.,TRBV2,.
CASSYAHRGDGAFF,TGTGCCAGCAGTTACGCCCACAGGGGGGACGGAGCTTTCTTT,TRBJ1-1,.,TRBV6-6,TRBD1
CASSVAKQQIPLHGYTF,TGTGCCAGCAGCGTAGCTAAGCAGCAGATCCCTCTGCACGGCTACACCTTC,TRBJ1-2,.,TRBV9,.
CASSPSSETQYF,TGTGCCAGCAGTCCCTCCTCGGAGACCCAGTACTTC,TRBJ2-5,.,TRBV6-5,.
CASSGSGYTDTQYF,TGTGCCAGCAGCGGAAGCGGATACACAGATACGCAGTATTTT,TRBJ2-3,once,TRBV9,.
CASSSDGNEQFF,TGTGCCAGCAGCTCGGACGGTAATGAGCAGTTCTTC,TRBJ2-1,.,TRBV9,.
CASSYSVSGAGNEQFF,TGTGCCAGCAGTTACTCGGTGTCAGGGGCTGGGAATGAGCAGTTCTTC,TRBJ2-1,.,TRBV6-5,.
CASTGPYNSPLHF,TGTGCCAGCACAGGGCCTTATAATTCACCCCTCCACTTT,TRBJ1-6,.,TRBV6-1,.
CASSPTGANEKLFF,TGTGCCAGCAGCCCTACAGGGGCTAATGAAAAACTGTTTTTT,TRBJ1-4,.,TRBV13,TRBD1
CASTGTPPEQFF,TGTGCCAGCACTGGGACTCCCCCAGAGCAGTTCTTC,TRBJ2-1,.,TRBV25-1,.
CASTTGPEMAYEQYF,TGTGCCAGCACCACGGGACCGGAGATGGCCTACGAGCAGTACTTC,TRBJ2-7,.,TRBV2,.
CASSSQGWNEKLFF,TGTGCCAGCAGTAGTCAGGGATGGAATGAAAAACTGTTTTTT,TRBJ1-4,.,TRBV27,.
CSVRSVYEQYF,TGCAGCGTTAGATCGGTATACGAGCAGTACTTC,TRBJ2-7,.,TRBV29-1,.
CASSLDAGLEQYF,TGTGCCAGCAGCTTGGATGCGGGGCTCGAGCAGTACTTC,TRBJ2-7,.,TRBV5-6,.
CAWSVGGNTEAFF,TGTGCCTGGAGTGTGGGAGGGAACACTGAAGCTTTCTTT,TRBJ1-1,.,TRBV30,.
CASSLGPGMNTEAFF,TGTGCCAGCAGTTTAGGGCCCGGCATGAACACTGAAGCTTTCTTT,TRBJ1-1,.,TRBV27,.
CASSLGHQTYEQYF,TGTGCCAGCAGCTTAGGACACCAAACCTACGAGCAGTACTTC,TRBJ2-7,.,TRBV7-9,.
CASSGYDSGNQPQHF,TGTGCCAGCAGTGGTTACGACAGCGGCAATCAGCCCCAGCATTTT,TRBJ1-5,.,TRBV6-1,.
CASSSTTRGETQYF,TGTGCCAGCAGCTCGACGACCCGGGGAGAGACCCAGTACTTC,TRBJ2-5,.,TRBV5-6,.
CASRADRGQSYEQYF,TGTGCCAGCAGGGCAGACAGGGGGCAATCCTACGAGCAGTACTTC,TRBJ2-7,once,TRBV28,TRBD1
CASGIPTRRMDTEAFF,TGTGCCAGCGGTATCCCAACCAGAAGAATGGACACTGAAGCTTTCTTT,TRBJ1-1,.,TRBV28,.